The text below deals with one T cell receptor beta chain. CDR3 length equals 14 residues. Germline values: CDR1 SEHNR, CDR2 FQNEAQ (reference sequence). The germline V and J ends were trimmed by 6 bases and 7 bases, with 16 bases remaining between them. The entry originates in a study of T cell changes during pregnancy in multiple sclerosis. The assay was immunoSEQ multiplex PCR, and TCRdb's table has in-frame clones only and misses some. Of nearly 110,000 clones listed, roughly 90% were seen once; the top ten hold 0.78%. The sample here was peripheral blood, taken in the third trimester of pregnancy. This sequence originates from a female donor in good health, enrolled as a control in a pregnancy study. This chain joins TRBV7-9 and TRBJ1-5; D is possibly TRBD1 (5 bases). The CDR3 protein is CASSSDRADQPQHF. CDR3 nucleotides: TGTGCCAGCAGTTCCGACAGAGCCGACCAGCCCCAGCATTTT.